Each of the 19 T cell receptor beta chains below was sequenced from the same sample in a study of cytomegalovirus exposure and HLA in healthy donors. The assay was immunoSEQ multiplex PCR, and TCRdb's table has in-frame clones only and misses some. The data show 100,000 to 150,000 clones, with around 94% seen just once and less than 1.5% held by the top ten. The sample taken for sequencing was PBMCs. Every receptor here comes from a young woman in good health and CMV-seronegative.

The genes are TRBV28 and TRBJ1-3; D is uncertain. Germline loops: CDR1 MDHEN, CDR2 SYDVKM. The ends were cut back, 2 bases at V and 4 bases at J, with 12 bases in the middle. This CDR3 has 15 amino acids. The CDR3 DNA is TGTGCCAGCAGTTTAAGTTGGGTGGGCGGAAACACCATATATTTT. Translated, it gives CASSLSWVGGNTIYF.

The chain couples TRBV11-3 to TRBJ2-1, with a weak D call TRBD2 (5 bases). The germline V gene has CDR1 SGHNT and CDR2 YENEEA. Deletions cut 1 base from V and 7 bases from J, with 14 bases between. The CDR3 consists of 15 residues. The CDR3 sequence: CASSLGPSTRNEQFF. The CDR3 nucleotides are TGTGCCAGCAGCTTAGGACCTAGCACCAGAAATGAGCAGTTCTTC. The variable domain in full, completed from reference TRBV11-3 and TRBJ2-1, reads EAGVVQSPRYKIIEKKQPVAFWCNPISGHNTLYWYLQNLGQGPELLIRYENEEAVDDSQLPKDRFSAERLKGVDSTLKIQPAELGDSAVYLCASSLGPSTRNEQFFGPGTRLTVL.

This chain links TRBV28 with TRBJ1-5; D perhaps matches TRBD1 (5 bases). V was cut by 6 bases and J by 2 bases, with 17 bases left in between. Germline loops: CDR1 MDHEN, CDR2 SYDVKM. The CDR3 is 16 residues long. The CDR3 here is CASSSIQGRGNQPQHF. For the CDR3, the DNA is TGTGCCAGCAGCTCAATCCAGGGTAGGGGCAATCAGCCCCAGCATTTT.

J is TRBJ1-3 and V is TRBV11-2; no reliable D call. Per the germline V gene, CDR1 is SGHAT and CDR2 is FQNNGV. This CDR3 has 14 amino acids. Trimming took off 5 bases at V and 2 bases at J, with 10 bases between the two ends. The CDR3 is CASSALPAGNTIYF. The CDR3 DNA reads as TGTGCCAGCAGCGCCCTGCCGGCTGGAAACACCATATATTTT.

The chain joins TRBV28 to TRBJ1-2, with a tentative D call TRBD1 (6 bases). The germline V gene encodes CDR1 MDHEN and CDR2 SYDVKM. Trimming cost V 3 bases and J 7 bases, with 12 bases left between them. There are 13 residues in the CDR3. This CDR3 reads CASSLGAGFGYTF. The DNA for the CDR3 is TGTGCCAGCAGTTTGGGGGCAGGATTTGGCTACACCTTC.

The chain joins TRBV10-3 to TRBJ2-7, with D possibly TRBD2 on 6 matching bases. Germline values: CDR1 ENHRY, CDR2 SYGVKD. Between the trimmed V and J ends, which lost 8 bases and 6 bases, there was a span of 14 bases. The CDR3 is 12 residues long. The CDR3 region has the DNA TGTGCCATCGCCCAGGGAGGAGGCGAGCAGTACTTC. Translation gives CAIAQGGGEQYF.

The chain employs TRBV10-2 and TRBJ1-5, with TRBD1 as a possible D gene (6 bases). CDR3 size: 14 residues. Germline CDR1 WSHSY, CDR2 SAAADI. The V end was cut by 4 bases, the J end by 4 bases, with 11 bases between. The CDR3 spells CASSGNRVNQPQHF. Here the CDR3 DNA reads TGCGCCAGCAGTGGAAACAGGGTTAATCAGCCCCAGCATTTT.

The chain carries TRBV5-1 and TRBJ1-1; tentatively, D is TRBD1 (6 bases). The CDR3 has 14 residues. Looked up from germline, CDR1 is SGHRS and CDR2 is YFSETQ. V was shortened by 1 base and J by 6 bases, with 13 bases between the two germline ends. The CDR3 nucleotides read TGCGCCAGCAGCTTGCCGGGGGGCATGTCTGAAGCTTTCTTT. Protein product: CASSLPGGMSEAFF.

The genes are TRBV6-1 and TRBJ1-1, with TRBD1 matching over 7 bases. Trimming removed 2 bases from V and 4 bases from J; junction bases left unmatched: 10. CDR3 length equals 16 residues. Looked up from germline, CDR1 is MNHNS and CDR2 is SASEGT. In DNA, the CDR3 is TGTGCCAGCAGTGAACGTGGAGGGGGCTGGGTCACTGAAGCTTTCTTT. It specifies CASSERGGGWVTEAFF.

The chain has TRBV4-1 and TRBJ2-1; 8 bases fit TRBD2. Germline CDR1 and CDR2: MGHRA and YSYEKL. The CDR3 has 16 amino acids. The junction had 10 bases not matched to a gene; V was cut back by 3 bases and J by 6 bases. CDR3 sequence (DNA): TGCGCCAGCAGCCATTACGATAGCGGGATGACCAATGAGCAGTTCTTC. As protein: CASSHYDSGMTNEQFF.

The rearrangement joins TRBV2 to TRBJ1-2; D not certain. The V end lost 4 bases, the J end lost 8 bases, and 8 bases lay between the germline ends. Germline V gives CDR1 SNHLY, CDR2 FYNNEI. The CDR3 has 11 amino acids. CDR3 in DNA: TGTGCCAGCAGTGTCGCGTCCGGCTACACCTTC. It is translated as CASSVASGYTF.

The chain links TRBV7-6 to TRBJ2-1, with 11 bases that match TRBD1. Germline CDR1 is SGHVS and CDR2 is FNYEAQ. The CDR3 covers 16 residues. V shed 1 base, J shed 8 bases, and the junction held 7 bases outside the gene matches. CDR3 sequence reads: CASSLVGTGGGDEQFF. CDR3 sequence (DNA): TGTGCCAGCAGCTTAGTGGGGACAGGGGGTGGCGATGAGCAGTTCTTC.

In this sample, this clone turned up once. The chain recombines TRBV7-6 with TRBJ1-1; possibly TRBD1 for D (5 bases). Germline CDR1 reads SGHVS; CDR2 reads FNYEAQ. CDR3 length equals 15 residues. The germline V and J ends were trimmed by 11 bases and 3 bases, with 22 bases remaining between them. CDR3 loop: CASSGFTGSHTEAFF. DNA of the CDR3: TGTGCCTCCTCAGGGTTTACGGGTTCGCACACTGAAGCTTTCTTT. Supplemented by reference TRBV7-6 and TRBJ1-1, the full variable domain reads GAGVSQSPRYKVTKRGQDVALRCDPISGHVSLYWYRQALGQGPEFLTYFNYEAQQDKSGLPNDRFSAERPEGSISTLTIQRTEQRDSAMYRCASSGFTGSHTEAFFGQGTRLTVV.

V usage is TRBV7-9 and J usage is TRBJ1-2; TRBD1 is a possible D gene (5 bases). The CDR3 is made up of 13 amino acids. The germline V gene has CDR1 SEHNR and CDR2 FQNEAQ (reference sequence). CDR3 protein: CAGQTGVNYGYTF. The CDR3, as DNA: TGTGCAGGACAAACGGGAGTAAACTATGGCTACACCTTC.

The chain uses TRBV28 and TRBJ1-5; no clear D. From germline, CDR1 is MDHEN and CDR2 SYDVKM. Trimming removed 3 bases at V and 8 bases at J, with 8 bases between. The CDR3 has 12 amino acids. The CDR3 sequence: CASSLTPEPQHF. CDR3 nucleotide sequence: TGTGCCAGCAGTTTGACACCTGAGCCCCAGCATTTT.

This chain joins TRBV5-1 and TRBJ2-5; possibly TRBD2 for D (6 bases). Between the trimmed V and J ends, which lost 4 bases and 7 bases, there was a span of 17 bases. In germline, CDR1 is SGHRS, CDR2 YFSETQ. This CDR3 comprises 14 residues. CDR3 region: CASSPDYGLGTQYF. CDR3 nucleotides: TGCGCCAGCAGCCCGGACTATGGTCTAGGGACCCAGTACTTC.

CDR3 loop: CASGLNKGNQGVDYGYTF. CDR3 DNA: TGTGCTAGTGGTTTGAACAAGGGGAATCAGGGCGTCGACTATGGCTACACCTTC. V and J are TRBV12-5 and TRBJ1-2, with D possibly TRBD1 on 5 matching bases. This CDR3 is built from 18 residues. The V end lost 2 bases, the J end lost 3 bases, and 22 bases lay between the germline ends. CDR1 is LGHNT, CDR2 FRNRAP, per germline.

The chain recombines TRBV25-1 with TRBJ1-2; weak D call: TRBD1 (6 bases). The V end was cut by 8 bases, the J end by 6 bases, with 16 bases between. The CDR3 contains 13 residues. Looked up from germline, CDR1 is MGHDK and CDR2 is SYGVNS. CDR3 in DNA: TGTGCCAGCGGAGGATTACAGGGAAATGGCTACACCTTC. It encodes CASGGLQGNGYTF.

The CDR3 here is CASSFPGQGFTEAFF. The DNA for the CDR3 is TGTGCCAGCAGCTTCCCGGGACAGGGGTTCACTGAAGCTTTCTTT. V usage is TRBV7-9 and J usage is TRBJ1-1, with 10 bases that match TRBD1. The J segment lost 4 bases and the V segment lost 3 bases, leaving 5 bases of the junction unmatched. CDR1 is SEHNR and CDR2 is FQNEAQ in the germline V gene (reference sequence). The CDR3 length is 15 residues.